The 5 T cell receptor beta chains below were found in one sample sequenced in a study of a mutant IDH1 vaccine in newly diagnosed glioma. Described time point: week 47, end of study. In every dose of vaccine, 300 ug of mutant IDH1 20-mer peptide was given alongside topical imiquimod. Here immunoSEQ multiplex PCR was the method, and the copy in TCRdb shows in-frame clones only, minus some. The repertoire has 30,000 to 40,000 clones, about 93% of them found once; the top ten carry just over 5%. These receptors have no known antigen. The sample here was PBMCs, taken from a glioma patient whose treatment included an IDH1 peptide vaccine. The receptors shown here come from a woman aged 40 to 50 with glioma.

The CDR3 DNA reads as TGTGCCAGCAGCGAACAGGGGGAGTATTCACCCCTCCACTTT. Its translation is CASSEQGEYSPLHF. The V call is TRBV14, the J call TRBJ1-6; 8 positions match TRBD1. Germline CDR1 SGHDN, CDR2 FVKESK. The CDR3 runs to 14 residues. V was clipped by 5 bases and J by 8 bases; unmatched bases: 5.

This rearrangement joins TRBV2 to TRBJ2-7; tentatively, D is TRBD1 or TRBD2 (6 bases each). The V gene lost 5 bases and the J gene lost 3 bases, with 17 bases spanning the gap. CDR3 length: 15 amino acids. CDR1 and CDR2 from the germline V gene are SNHLY and FYNNEI. The CDR3 sequence: CASSLGRGAGYEQYF. The CDR3 DNA reads TGTGCCAGCAGTCTAGGAAGGGGGGCTGGCTACGAGCAGTACTTC.

The V and J genes are TRBV19 and TRBJ1-2; D gene uncertain. The V end lost 5 bases, the J end lost 2 bases, and 9 bases lay between the germline ends. This CDR3 has 13 residues. Per germline, CDR1 LNHDA and CDR2 SQIVND (reference sequence). The CDR3 here is CASSRRENYGYTF. The CDR3 nucleotides are TGTGCCAGTAGTCGGAGGGAGAACTATGGCTACACCTTC.

J is TRBJ2-3 and V is TRBV29-1; 9 bases line up with TRBD2. Per the germline V gene, CDR1 is SQVTM and CDR2 is ANQGSEA. The CDR3 contains 14 residues. V trimming: 6 bases; J trimming: 5 bases; junction bases outside the gene matches: 9. The CDR3 loop reads CSVAPGLAGDTQYF. The CDR3 DNA is TGCAGCGTCGCCCCGGGACTAGCAGGAGATACGCAGTATTTT.

In its sample, this clone was seen once. The rearrangement uses TRBV5-1 and TRBJ1-1; TRBD1 is a possible D gene (6 bases). The CDR3 is 14 amino acids. Germline assignment: CDR1 SGHRS and CDR2 YFSETQ. Trimming took 4 bases from V and 4 from J, leaving 14 bases between them. The CDR3 region has the DNA TGCGCCAGCAGCCCCAATAGAGGGGGCACTGAAGCTTTCTTT. It specifies CASSPNRGGTEAFF. The entire variable domain, with the rest obtained from reference TRBV5-1 and TRBJ1-1, is as follows: KAGVTQTPRYLIKTRGQQVTLSCSPISGHRSVSWYQQTPGQGLQFLFEYFSETQRNKGNFPGRFSGRQFSNSRSEMNVSTLELGDSALYLCASSPNRGGTEAFFGQGTRLTVV.